Following are 7 T cell receptor beta chains from one sample sequenced in a study of OX40 agonist ivuxolimab in advanced cancers. Here immunoSEQ multiplex PCR was the method, and the copy in TCRdb shows in-frame clones only, minus some. The table has tens of thousands of clones, approximately 85% seen once. Sequences were derived from CD4+ or CD8+ T cells sorted from blood, sampled in a trial of the OX40 agonist ivuxolimab. The receptors here all came from an adult with an advanced solid tumor such as melanoma, head and neck, liver or kidney cancer.

This chain connects TRBV6-6 to TRBJ1-3; D ambiguous. The ends were cut back, 5 bases at V and 0 bases at J, with 11 bases in the middle. CDR3 length: 15 amino acids. Per germline, CDR1 MNHNY and CDR2 SVGAGI (reference sequence). CDR3 protein: CASSPRSRSGNTIYF. The CDR3 DNA follows: TGTGCCAGCAGTCCCCGGTCCCGCTCTGGAAACACCATATATTTT.

The chain is built from TRBV10-3 and TRBJ1-6; D possibly corresponds to TRBD1 (6 bases). The CDR3 length is 12 residues. The germline V gene encodes CDR1 ENHRY and CDR2 SYGVKD. Trimming shortened V by 8 bases and J by 10 bases, and 12 bases separated the two germline ends. The CDR3 DNA is TGTGCCATCGGGGAGGGGGGATCACCCCTCCACTTT. It specifies CAIGEGGSPLHF.

The J gene is TRBJ2-1, the V gene TRBV18; no definite D call. The V gene lost 2 bases and the J gene lost 9 bases, with 5 bases spanning the gap. CDR1 KGHSH and CDR2 LQKENI come from the germline V gene. The CDR3 extends over 11 amino acids. The CDR3 nucleotides are TGTGCCAGCTCACCAGTGGGTGAGCAGTTCTTC. Residues: CASSPVGEQFF.

The chain has TRBV27 and TRBJ2-3; 12 positions agree with TRBD2. The ends lost 5 bases at V and 6 bases at J; junction bases unmatched: 6. Germline V lookup: CDR1 MNHEY, CDR2 SMNVEV (reference sequence). The CDR3 contains 15 residues. This chain's CDR3 is CASSPGTSGWDTQYF. CDR3 sequence (DNA): TGTGCCAGCAGTCCCGGGACTAGCGGGTGGGATACGCAGTATTTT.

This clone came up many times. The V call is TRBV6-5, the J call TRBJ2-2, with 10 nucleotides matching TRBD1. With 2 bases clipped from V and 6 bases from J, the junction kept 0 bases outside the gene matches. The CDR3 is 14 residues long. CDR1 and CDR2 (germline): MNHEY, SVGAGI. The CDR3 spells CASSYGTGAGELFF. DNA of the CDR3: TGTGCCAGCAGTTACGGGACAGGGGCCGGGGAGCTGTTTTTT.

The rearrangement uses TRBV15 and TRBJ1-2; D is unclear. V lost 7 bases and J lost 3, with 12 bases in between. Germline values: CDR1 LNHNV, CDR2 YYDKDF (reference sequence). The CDR3 consists of 13 residues. CDR3 sequence reads: CATTLSGDYGYTF. CDR3 bases: TGTGCCACCACCCTTTCGGGCGACTATGGCTACACCTTC.

This sequence joins TRBV7-2 and TRBJ2-7; no firm D call. Germline assignment: CDR1 SGHTA and CDR2 FQGNSA. CDR3 length equals 13 residues. Trimming took 5 bases from V and 6 from J, leaving 14 bases between them. CDR3: CASSRYLRTEQYF. The DNA of the CDR3 is TGTGCCAGCAGCCGTTACCTCCGGACCGAGCAGTACTTC.